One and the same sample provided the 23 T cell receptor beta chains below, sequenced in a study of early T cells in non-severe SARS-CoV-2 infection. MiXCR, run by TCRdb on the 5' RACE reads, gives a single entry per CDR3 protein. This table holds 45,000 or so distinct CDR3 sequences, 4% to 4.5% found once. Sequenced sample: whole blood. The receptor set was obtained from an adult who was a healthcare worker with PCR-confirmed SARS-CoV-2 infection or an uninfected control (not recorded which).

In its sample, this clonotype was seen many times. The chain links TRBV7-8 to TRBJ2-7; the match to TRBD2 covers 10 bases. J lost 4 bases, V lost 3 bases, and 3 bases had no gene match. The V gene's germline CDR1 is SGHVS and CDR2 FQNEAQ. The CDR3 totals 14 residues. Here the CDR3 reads CASSFGTSEYEQYF. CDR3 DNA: TGTGCCAGCAGCTTCGGGACTAGCGAATACGAGCAGTACTTC. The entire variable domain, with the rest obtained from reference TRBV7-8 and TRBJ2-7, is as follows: GAGVSQSPRYKVAKRGQDVALRCDPISGHVSLFWYQQALGQGPEFLTYFQNEAQLDKSGLPSDRFFAERPEGSVSTLKIQRTQQEDSAVYLCASSFGTSEYEQYFGPGTRLTVT.

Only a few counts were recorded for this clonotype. This CDR3 is CASSKNSNQPQHF. DNA for the CDR3: TGTGCCAGTAGTAAGAATAGCAATCAGCCCCAGCATTTT. The chain is built from TRBV19 and TRBJ1-5, with D hard to call. There are 13 residues in the CDR3. Germline assignment: CDR1 LNHDA and CDR2 SQIVND (reference sequence). The V end was cut by 4 bases, the J end by 0 bases, with 4 bases between.

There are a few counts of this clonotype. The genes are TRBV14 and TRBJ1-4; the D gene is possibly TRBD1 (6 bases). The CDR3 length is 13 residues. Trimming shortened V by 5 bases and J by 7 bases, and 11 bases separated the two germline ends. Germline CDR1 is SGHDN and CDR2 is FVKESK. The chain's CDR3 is CASSLGGSEKLFF. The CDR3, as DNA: TGTGCCAGCAGCTTGGGGGGCAGTGAAAAACTGTTTTTT.

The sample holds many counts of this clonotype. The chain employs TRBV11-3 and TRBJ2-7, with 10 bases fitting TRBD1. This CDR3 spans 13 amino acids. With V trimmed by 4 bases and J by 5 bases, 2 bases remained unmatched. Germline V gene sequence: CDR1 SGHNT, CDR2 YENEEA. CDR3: CASSSDRGNEQYF. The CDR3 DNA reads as TGTGCCAGCAGCTCGGACAGGGGGAACGAGCAGTACTTC.

The CDR3 nucleotides are TGCGCCAGCAGCTTGGTTACAGGGACTCCGAACGAGCAGTACTTC. Amino acids: CASSLVTGTPNEQYF. The chain combines TRBV5-1 with TRBJ2-7; tentatively, D is TRBD1 or TRBD2 (6 bases each). V was pared by 0 bases and J by 5 bases, with 15 bases between. The CDR3 spans 15 residues. The germline CDR1 and CDR2 sequences are SGHRS and YFSETQ.

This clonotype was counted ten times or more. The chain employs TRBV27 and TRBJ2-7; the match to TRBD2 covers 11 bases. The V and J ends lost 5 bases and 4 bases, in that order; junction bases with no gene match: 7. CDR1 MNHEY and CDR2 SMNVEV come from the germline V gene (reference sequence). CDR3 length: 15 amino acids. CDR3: CASSPRLAGRYEQYF. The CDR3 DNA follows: TGTGCCAGCAGTCCGAGACTAGCGGGACGATACGAGCAGTACTTC.

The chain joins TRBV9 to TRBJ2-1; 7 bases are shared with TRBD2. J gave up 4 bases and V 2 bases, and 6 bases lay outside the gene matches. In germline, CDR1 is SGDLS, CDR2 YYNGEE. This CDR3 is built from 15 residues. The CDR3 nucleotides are TGTGCCAGCAGCGTCGCAGCGGGGAGTTACAATGAGCAGTTCTTC. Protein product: CASSVAAGSYNEQFF. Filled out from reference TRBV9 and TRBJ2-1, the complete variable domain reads DSGVTQTPKHLITATGQRVTLRCSPRSGDLSVYWYQQSLDQGLQFLIQYYNGEERAKGNILERFSAQQFPDLHSELNLSSLELGDSALYFCASSVAAGSYNEQFFGPGTRLTVL.

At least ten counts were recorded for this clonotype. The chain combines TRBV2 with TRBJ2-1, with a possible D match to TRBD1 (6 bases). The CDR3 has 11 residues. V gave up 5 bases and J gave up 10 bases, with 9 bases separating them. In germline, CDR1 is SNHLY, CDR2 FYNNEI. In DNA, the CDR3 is TGTGCCAGCAGTAAACAGGGAGAGCAGTTCTTC. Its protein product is CASSKQGEQFF.

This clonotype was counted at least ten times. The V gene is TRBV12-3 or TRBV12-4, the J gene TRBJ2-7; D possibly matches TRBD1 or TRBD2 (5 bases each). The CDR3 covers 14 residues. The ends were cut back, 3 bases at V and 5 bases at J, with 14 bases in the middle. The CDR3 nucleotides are TGTGCCAGCAGTTTCGGCAGGGTGGGACACGAGCAGTACTTC. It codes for CASSFGRVGHEQYF.

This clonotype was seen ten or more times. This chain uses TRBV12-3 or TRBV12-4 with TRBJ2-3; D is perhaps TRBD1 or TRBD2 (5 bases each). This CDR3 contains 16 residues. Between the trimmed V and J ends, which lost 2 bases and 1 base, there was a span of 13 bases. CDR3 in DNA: TGTGCCAGCAGTTTATTTGGGGGATTGGGCACAGATACGCAGTATTTT. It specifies CASSLFGGLGTDTQYF.

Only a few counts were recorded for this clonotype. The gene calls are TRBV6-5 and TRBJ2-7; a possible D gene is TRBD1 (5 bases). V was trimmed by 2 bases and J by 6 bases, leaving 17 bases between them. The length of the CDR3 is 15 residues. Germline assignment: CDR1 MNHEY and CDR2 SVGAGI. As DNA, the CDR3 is TGTGCCAGCAGTTACGGCAGGGTCCATTCTATCGAGCAGTACTTC. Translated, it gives CASSYGRVHSIEQYF.

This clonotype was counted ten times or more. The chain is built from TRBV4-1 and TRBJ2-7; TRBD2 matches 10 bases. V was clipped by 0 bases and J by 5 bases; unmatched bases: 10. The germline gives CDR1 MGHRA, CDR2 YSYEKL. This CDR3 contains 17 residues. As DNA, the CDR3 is TGCGCCAGCAGCCAAGATCCCCTTCTAGCGGGAGTCAACGAGCAGTACTTC. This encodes CASSQDPLLAGVNEQYF.

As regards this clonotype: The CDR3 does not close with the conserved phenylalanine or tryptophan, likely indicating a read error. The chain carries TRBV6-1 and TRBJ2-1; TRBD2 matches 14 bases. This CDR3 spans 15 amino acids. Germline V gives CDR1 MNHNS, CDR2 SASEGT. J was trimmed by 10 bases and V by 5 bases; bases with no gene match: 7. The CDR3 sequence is CASSPTSGGGHEQFS. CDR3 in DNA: TGTGCCAGCAGTCCGACTAGCGGGGGGGGCCACGAGCAGTTCTCC.

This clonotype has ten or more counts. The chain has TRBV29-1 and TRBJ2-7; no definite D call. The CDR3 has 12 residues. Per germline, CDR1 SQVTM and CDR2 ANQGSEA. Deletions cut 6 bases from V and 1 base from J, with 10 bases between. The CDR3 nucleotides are TGCAGCGTAGGTAAGGAGTCCTACGAGCAGTACTTC. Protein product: CSVGKESYEQYF.

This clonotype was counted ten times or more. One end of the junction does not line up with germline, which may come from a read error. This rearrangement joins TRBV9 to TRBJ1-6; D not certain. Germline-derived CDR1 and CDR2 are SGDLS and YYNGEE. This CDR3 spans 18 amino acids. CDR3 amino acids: CASSVGPRAAPYNSPLHF. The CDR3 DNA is TGTGCCAGCAGCGTAGGTCCCCGGGCGGCACCCTATAATTCACCCCTCCATTTT.

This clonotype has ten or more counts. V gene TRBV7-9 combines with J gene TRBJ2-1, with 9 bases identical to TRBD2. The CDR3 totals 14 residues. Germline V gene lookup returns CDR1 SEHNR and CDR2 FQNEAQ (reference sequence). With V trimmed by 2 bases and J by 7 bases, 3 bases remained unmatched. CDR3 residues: CASSLLAGRNEQFF. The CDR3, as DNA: TGTGCCAGCAGCTTACTAGCGGGAAGGAATGAGCAGTTCTTC. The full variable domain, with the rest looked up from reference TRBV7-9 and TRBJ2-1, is DTGVSQNPRHKITKRGQNVTFRCDPISEHNRLYWYRQTLGQGPEFLTYFQNEAQLEKSRLLSDRFSAERPKGSFSTLEIQRTEQGDSAMYLCASSLLAGRNEQFFGPGTRLTVL.

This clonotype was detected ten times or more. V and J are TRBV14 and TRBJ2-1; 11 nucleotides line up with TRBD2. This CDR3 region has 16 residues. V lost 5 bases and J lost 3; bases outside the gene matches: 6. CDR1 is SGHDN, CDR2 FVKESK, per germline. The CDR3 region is CASSSTSGGYYNEQFF. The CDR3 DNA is TGTGCCAGCAGCTCTACTAGCGGGGGATACTACAATGAGCAGTTCTTC.

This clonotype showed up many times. The DNA of the CDR3 is TGTGCCAGCAGCCCCCGGGACAGGGGCCCCGACGGCGGCTACACCTTC. This sequence encodes CASSPRDRGPDGGYTF. The rearrangement uses TRBV3-1 and TRBJ1-2, with 10 bases identical to TRBD1. The germline CDR1 and CDR2 sequences are LGHDT and YNNKEL (reference sequence). The trim removed 4 bases at V and 8 bases at J, leaving 13 bases unmatched. CDR3 length: 16 amino acids.

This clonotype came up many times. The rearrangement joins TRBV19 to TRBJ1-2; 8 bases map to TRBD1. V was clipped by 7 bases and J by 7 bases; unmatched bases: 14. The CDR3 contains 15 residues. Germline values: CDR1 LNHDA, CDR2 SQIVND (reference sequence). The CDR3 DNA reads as TGTGCCAGTAACGACAGGGGCGAAGTTGCTTTTGGCTACACCTTC. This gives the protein CASNDRGEVAFGYTF.

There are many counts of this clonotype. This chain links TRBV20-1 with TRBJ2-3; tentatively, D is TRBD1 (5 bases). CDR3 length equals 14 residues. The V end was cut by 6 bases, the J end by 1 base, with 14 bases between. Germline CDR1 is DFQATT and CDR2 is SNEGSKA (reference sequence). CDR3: CSAVRDSGTDTQYF. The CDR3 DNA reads TGCAGTGCGGTGCGAGACAGCGGCACAGATACGCAGTATTTT.

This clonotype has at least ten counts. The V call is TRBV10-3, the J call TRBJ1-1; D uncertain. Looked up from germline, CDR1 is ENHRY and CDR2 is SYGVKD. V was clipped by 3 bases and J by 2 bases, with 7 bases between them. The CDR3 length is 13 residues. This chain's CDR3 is CAISEGRNTEAFF. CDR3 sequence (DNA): TGTGCCATCAGTGAAGGACGAAACACTGAAGCTTTCTTT.

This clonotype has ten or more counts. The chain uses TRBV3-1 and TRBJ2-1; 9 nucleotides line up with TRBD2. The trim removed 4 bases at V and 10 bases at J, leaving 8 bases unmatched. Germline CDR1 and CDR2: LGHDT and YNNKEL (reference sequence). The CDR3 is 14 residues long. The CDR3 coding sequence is TGTGCCAGCAGCCCAGGGGCTAGCGGGATGGAGCAGTTCTTC. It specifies CASSPGASGMEQFF.

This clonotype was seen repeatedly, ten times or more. CDR3 region: CASSVGASGANVLTF. CDR3 sequence (DNA): TGTGCCAGTAGTGTGGGAGCGTCCGGGGCCAACGTCCTGACTTTC. This sequence joins TRBV19 and TRBJ2-6; D is possibly TRBD2 (5 bases). Germline V gene sequence: CDR1 LNHDA, CDR2 SQIVND (reference sequence). The V and J ends lost 5 bases and 4 bases respectively, with 12 bases between them. The CDR3 contains 15 residues.